Given below is one T cell receptor beta chain in context. The germline V gene has CDR1 SGDLS and CDR2 YYNGEE. The CDR3 runs to 17 residues. The V gene lost 0 bases and the J gene lost 2 bases, with 18 bases spanning the gap. This record comes from a study of early T cells in non-severe SARS-CoV-2 infection. TCRdb processed the 5' RACE reads anew with MiXCR; each CDR3 protein has one entry. The repertoire holds 25,000 to 30,000 distinct CDR3 sequences, with roughly a tenth as singletons. The chain has TRBV9 and TRBJ2-7; tentative D call: TRBD1 (6 bases). Material: whole blood. This receptor was identified in an adult who was a healthcare worker with PCR-confirmed SARS-CoV-2 infection or an uninfected control (not recorded which). Here the CDR3 reads CASSVAGGVVGAYEQYF. CDR3 bases: TGTGCCAGCAGCGTAGCTGGGGGCGTTGTTGGAGCCTACGAGCAGTACTTC. Full variable domain (missing parts from reference TRBV9 and TRBJ2-7): DSGVTQTPKHLITATGQRVTLRCSPRSGDLSVYWYQQSLDQGLQFLIQYYNGEERAKGNILERFSAQQFPDLHSELNLSSLELGDSALYFCASSVAGGVVGAYEQYFGPGTRLTVT.